This TCR beta chain was sequenced during a study of cytomegalovirus exposure and HLA in healthy donors. About this clone itself: Its antigen is currently unknown.

Germline CDR1 reads LNHDA; CDR2 reads SQIVND (reference sequence). V shed 9 bases, J shed 13 bases, and the junction held 15 bases outside the gene matches. This CDR3 region has 14 residues. Findings and caveats of the study: Many donors shared some public TCRs, even though most TCR sequences were rare.

Measured with immunoSEQ multiplex PCR; TCRdb has only the in-frame clones, and not every one. The sample shows some 200,000 clones, approximately 84% of them seen only once. Material: PBMCs. The clonotype was recovered from a young woman in good health and CMV-seropositive. V gene TRBV19 combines with J gene TRBJ1-6; 7 bases match TRBD1. CDR3 sequence reads: CASTPTGQSSPLHF. CDR3 coding DNA: TGTGCCAGCACCCCGACAGGGCAAAGTTCGCCCCTCCACTTT.